Below are 22 T cell receptor beta chains sequenced from a single sample in a study of T cells in Graves' hyperthyroidism and ophthalmopathy. Amplified TCR beta CDR3 regions derived from RNA transcripts. Carried out on the TCR CDR3, a first-round RT-PCR used the HTBI primer set. One entry per CDR3 protein, called by TCRdb with MiXCR from the multiplex PCR reads. The sample lists approximately 400,000 distinct CDR3 sequences, approximately 18% occurring once. Sequences were obtained from blood. Receptors originate from a man younger than 30 with Graves' ophthalmopathy.

The chain recombines TRBV5-1 with TRBJ2-2; TRBD1 aligns across 7 bases. Germline CDR1 SGHRS, CDR2 YFSETQ. CDR3 length: 15 amino acids. V lost 4 bases and J lost 5; bases outside the gene matches: 8. The DNA for the CDR3 is TGCGCCAGCAGCAAGGGACAGACCGGGACCGGGGAGCTGTTTTTT. Translated: CASSKGQTGTGELFF.

The chain combines TRBV9 with TRBJ1-6; no reliable D call. The V gene's germline CDR1 is SGDLS and CDR2 YYNGEE. The CDR3 loop spans 14 amino acids. The V and J ends lost 4 bases and 7 bases respectively, with 12 bases between them. CDR3 in DNA: TGTGCCAGCAGCAGCTCAGGCGTGAATTCACCCCTCCACTTT. As protein: CASSSSGVNSPLHF.

The J gene is TRBJ2-2, the V gene TRBV9; a weak D match, TRBD2 (5 bases). The V end was cut by 0 bases, the J end by 7 bases, with 13 bases between. The CDR3 has 15 residues. The germline CDR1 and CDR2 sequences are SGDLS and YYNGEE. The CDR3 region is CASSVGSGWDGELFF. In nucleotides, the CDR3 is TGTGCCAGCAGCGTAGGAAGCGGATGGGACGGGGAGCTGTTTTTT. Combining the CDR3 with reference TRBV9 and TRBJ2-2 gives the whole variable domain DSGVTQTPKHLITATGQRVTLRCSPRSGDLSVYWYQQSLDQGLQFLIQYYNGEERAKGNILERFSAQQFPDLHSELNLSSLELGDSALYFCASSVGSGWDGELFFGEGSRLTVL.

This clonotype was picked up many times. The J gene is TRBJ2-7, the V gene TRBV7-2; D may be TRBD1 (7 bases). Between the trimmed V and J ends, which lost 5 bases and 7 bases, there was a span of 21 bases. This CDR3 comprises 15 residues. Per germline, CDR1 SGHTA and CDR2 FQGNSA. The CDR3 DNA follows: TGTGCCAGCAGCCCGCGAGGAGGGGGCTTTCGGGAGCAGTACTTC. This gives the protein CASSPRGGGFREQYF.

This clonotype has a count of ten or more. The chain recombines TRBV20-1 with TRBJ2-1, with TRBD2 identical over 9 bases. Losses at the gene ends were 0 bases for V and 10 bases for J; bases not matched to a gene: 7. Germline CDR1 reads DFQATT; CDR2 reads SNEGSKA (reference sequence). This CDR3 has 14 residues. CDR3 nucleotides: TGCAGTGCTAGAGATTTGGGACTAGCTATCGAGCAGTTCTTC. Its protein is CSARDLGLAIEQFF.

This clonotype was picked up a small number of times. The rearrangement links TRBV9 to TRBJ2-1; 12 bases map to TRBD2. The CDR3 has 15 amino acids. J lost 12 bases, V lost 0 bases, and 7 bases had no gene match. From germline, CDR1 is SGDLS and CDR2 YYNGEE. The DNA of the CDR3 is TGTGCCAGCAGCGTAGCTCCTAGCGGGGGGGCTGGGCAGTTCTTC. Protein sequence: CASSVAPSGGAGQFF.

This clonotype was recorded many times. J is TRBJ2-7 and V is TRBV6-2 or TRBV6-3; no firm D call. CDR3 length equals 17 residues. V lost 2 bases, J lost 1 base, and 18 bases lay in between. The V gene's germline CDR1 is MNHEY and CDR2 SVGEGT. CDR3 region: CASSYPSSEWGSYEQYF. The CDR3 bases are TGTGCCAGCAGTTACCCATCCTCAGAATGGGGTTCCTACGAGCAGTACTTC.

In the case of this clonotype: This may be a read error: a much more frequent sequence differs by one nucleotide. V is TRBV28 and J is TRBJ2-7, with D possibly being TRBD2 (6 bases). The CDR3 has 14 amino acids. Per germline, CDR1 MDHEN and CDR2 SYDVKM. CDR3: CVSSLSEGSGEQYF. In DNA, the CDR3 is TGTGTCAGCAGTTTATCGGAGGGTTCGGGGGAGCAGTACTTC.

The chain is built from TRBV6-1 and TRBJ2-3, with a possible D match to TRBD1 (6 bases). The germline V gene has CDR1 MNHNS and CDR2 SASEGT. The length of the CDR3 is 16 residues. The V end lost 7 bases, the J end lost 3 bases, and 20 bases lay between the germline ends. DNA for the CDR3: TGTGCCAGCACCCGGGCTGGGGGCACTGGGACAGATACGCAGTATTTT. It is translated as CASTRAGGTGTDTQYF.

In this sample, this clonotype turned up many times. The chain is built from TRBV7-9 and TRBJ1-6; D is possibly TRBD1 (5 bases). V lost 5 bases to trimming and J lost 14 bases, with 13 bases between them. Germline CDR1 SEHNR, CDR2 FQNEAQ (reference sequence). CDR3 length equals 12 residues. The CDR3 sequence: CASSRPRGTLHF. The DNA for the CDR3 is TGTGCCAGCAGCCGACCCCGGGGCACCCTCCACTTT.

This clonotype occurred many times. This chain joins TRBV27 and TRBJ2-3, with TRBD2 matching over 9 bases. The V segment lost 1 base and the J segment 4 bases; nucleotides outside the gene matches: 6. The CDR3 covers 16 residues. The germline V gene has CDR1 MNHEY and CDR2 SMNVEV (reference sequence). The CDR3 coding sequence is TGTGCCAGCAGTTTATGGCCTAGCGGGGAGGCAGATACGCAGTATTTT. Protein product: CASSLWPSGEADTQYF.

The chain links TRBV24-1 to TRBJ2-2; D might be TRBD1 (5 bases). From germline, CDR1 is KGHDR and CDR2 SFDVKD. V was pared by 3 bases and J by 3 bases, with 10 bases between. CDR3 length: 15 amino acids. CDR3 region: CATSDPDRDTGELFF. The DNA of the CDR3 is TGTGCCACCAGTGATCCCGACAGAGACACCGGGGAGCTGTTTTTT.

This clonotype has a handful of counts. The CDR3: CASSTGQGRGYGYTF. DNA of the CDR3: TGTGCCAGCAGCACCGGACAGGGGCGAGGTTATGGCTACACCTTC. The chain is built from TRBV11-2 and TRBJ1-2; 9 bases agree with TRBD1. This CDR3 comprises 15 residues. Per germline, CDR1 SGHAT and CDR2 FQNNGV. The junction had 9 bases not matched to a gene; V was cut back by 5 bases and J by 5 bases. The whole variable domain, remainder taken from reference TRBV11-2 and TRBJ1-2, is EAGVAQSPRYKIIEKRQSVAFWCNPISGHATLYWYQQILGQGPKLLIQFQNNGVVDDSQLPKDRFSAERLKGVDSTLKIQPAKLEDSAVYLCASSTGQGRGYGYTFGSGTRLTVV.

Turning to this clonotype: This may come from a read error, since a much larger clone is one base off. J is TRBJ1-1 and V is TRBV5-1; weak D call: TRBD1 (5 bases). Germline V CDR1 and CDR2: SGHRS, YFSETQ. The CDR3 runs to 14 residues. The germline V and J ends were trimmed by 4 bases and 1 base, with 11 bases remaining between them. The DNA of the CDR3 is TGCGCCAGCAGCAGGGACGGGACGAACACTGAAGCTTTCTTT. Translated: CASSRDGTNTEAFF. Based on the CDR3 plus reference TRBV5-1 and TRBJ1-1, the full variable domain is KAGVTQTPRYLIKTRGQQVTLSCSPISGHRSVSWYQQTPGQGLQFLFEYFSETQRNKGNFPGRFSGRQFSNSRSEMNVSTLELGDSALYLCASSRDGTNTEAFFGQGTRLTVV.

As regards this clonotype: A read error may explain this, as a much larger clone is one base away. The gene calls are TRBV2 and TRBJ1-2; D not resolved. The ends were cut back, 4 bases at V and 9 bases at J, with 27 bases in the middle. This CDR3 has 17 amino acids. The V gene's germline CDR1 is SNHLY and CDR2 FYNNEI. As DNA, the CDR3 is TGTGCCAGCAGTGGGCCCCCCTTCCCCGGGCCTCCGGGGAGCTACACCTTC. As protein: CASSGPPFPGPPGSYTF.

This clonotype was counted only a few times. V gene TRBV19 combines with J gene TRBJ1-2; 7 bases fit TRBD1. The CDR3 runs to 13 residues. The germline V gene encodes CDR1 LNHDA and CDR2 SQIVND (reference sequence). Losses at the gene ends were 7 bases for V and 6 bases for J; bases not matched to a gene: 8. This chain's CDR3 is CASTPSGGDGYTF. Written as DNA, the CDR3 is TGTGCCAGTACCCCCTCAGGGGGTGATGGCTACACCTTC. Filled out from reference TRBV19 and TRBJ1-2, the complete variable domain reads DGGITQSPKYLFRKEGQNVTLSCEQNLNHDAMYWYRQDPGQGLRLIYYSQIVNDFQKGDIAEGYSVSREKKESFPLTVTSAQKNPTAFYLCASTPSGGDGYTFGSGTRLTVV.

This clonotype was recorded many times. The rearrangement links TRBV5-1 to TRBJ2-7; 9 bases fit TRBD2. Germline CDR1 and CDR2: SGHRS and YFSETQ. J lost 0 bases, V lost 4 bases, and 8 bases had no gene match. This CDR3 contains 16 residues. CDR3 DNA sequence: TGCGCCAGCAGCCCGGCGGGGGGGACGAGCTCCTACGAGCAGTACTTC. Its translation: CASSPAGGTSSYEQYF.

V usage is TRBV5-1 and J usage is TRBJ1-3, with 7 bases matching TRBD1. The ends lost 4 bases at V and 0 bases at J; junction bases unmatched: 7. The CDR3 is 16 amino acids. Germline V gene data show CDR1 as SGHRS and CDR2 as YFSETQ. The CDR3 DNA follows: TGCGCCAGCAGCCTCGGACAGGCTAGCTCTGGAAACACCATATATTTT. This sequence encodes CASSLGQASSGNTIYF.

Note on this clonotype: A much more abundant neighbour one base away suggests this may be a read error. The chain links TRBV6-1 to TRBJ2-3; possibly TRBD1 or TRBD2 for D (5 bases each). This CDR3 spans 13 amino acids. Looked up from germline, CDR1 is MNHNS and CDR2 is SASEGT. The V gene lost 7 bases and the J gene lost 7 bases, with 15 bases spanning the gap. CDR3 loop: CASNSDSDNTQYF. CDR3 bases: TGTGCCAGCAATAGCGACAGTGATAATACGCAGTATTTT.

This clonotype was picked up a small number of times. This rearrangement joins TRBV29-1 to TRBJ1-4, with 7 positions matching TRBD1. Germline CDR1 SQVTM, CDR2 ANQGSEA. The CDR3 runs 14 residues. J was trimmed by 10 bases and V by 4 bases; bases with no gene match: 12. CDR3 nucleotides: TGCAGCGTTGGGGGACAGATGACTTCGGGAAAACTGTTTTTT. Its translation is CSVGGQMTSGKLFF.

This clonotype was seen ten or more times. The rearrangement joins TRBV3-1 to TRBJ1-6, with D perhaps matching TRBD1 (6 bases). Trimming stripped 4 bases from V and 14 bases from J, with 21 bases between. Germline-derived CDR1 and CDR2 are LGHDT and YNNKEL (reference sequence). This CDR3 comprises 15 residues. CDR3 sequence (DNA): TGTGCCAGCAGCCCGGGGACACCCAGGCTTGGAGCCCTCCACTTT. Translating it yields CASSPGTPRLGALHF. The variable domain in full, with the rest retrieved from reference TRBV3-1 and TRBJ1-6, is DTAVSQTPKYLVTQMGNDKSIKCEQNLGHDTMYWYKQDSKKFLKIMFSYNNKELIINETVPNRFSPKSPDKAHLNLHINSLELGDSAVYFCASSPGTPRLGALHFGNGTRLTVT.

The chain recombines TRBV3-1 with TRBJ2-6, with no clear D. Germline V gene data show CDR1 as LGHDT and CDR2 as YNNKEL (reference sequence). The CDR3 runs to 14 residues. Trimming pared 7 bases from V and 0 bases from J, leaving 7 bases between. In nucleotides, the CDR3 is TGTGCCAGCATGTCGAGCTCTGGGGCCAACGTCCTGACTTTC. Encoded protein: CASMSSSGANVLTF.